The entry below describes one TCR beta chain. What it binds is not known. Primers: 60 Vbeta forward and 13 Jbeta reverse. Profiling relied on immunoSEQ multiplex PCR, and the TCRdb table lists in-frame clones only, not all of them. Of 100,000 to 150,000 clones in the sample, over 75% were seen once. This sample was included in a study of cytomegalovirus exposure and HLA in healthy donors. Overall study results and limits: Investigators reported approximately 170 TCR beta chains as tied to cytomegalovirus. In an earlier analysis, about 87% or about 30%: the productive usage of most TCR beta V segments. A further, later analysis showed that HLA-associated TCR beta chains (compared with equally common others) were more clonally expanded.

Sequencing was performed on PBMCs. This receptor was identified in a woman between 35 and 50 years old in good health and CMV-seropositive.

The CDR3 DNA reads TGTGCCATCAGTGGAAGAAGCGGGGGAGGCTCCTACAATGAGCAGTTCTTC. This translates into CAISGRSGGGSYNEQFF. The chain recombines TRBV10-3 with TRBJ2-1, with 8 bases fitting TRBD2. J gave up 0 bases and V 4 bases, and 8 bases lay outside the gene matches. The CDR3 is made up of 17 amino acids. The V gene's germline CDR1 is ENHRY and CDR2 SYGVKD.